These 28 T cell receptor beta chains originate from one sample sequenced in a study of T cell repertoires in cytomegalovirus infection. TCRdb passed the reads through MiXCR, listing each CDR3 protein once. The data show about 360,000 distinct CDR3 sequences, with around 18% seen just once and less than 9.5% held by the top ten. Sequenced input: PBMCs. The origin of the receptors is a human donor in good health (CMV status not recorded). Some clones in this sample may be carry-over from other donors' samples.

The sample holds a few counts of this clonotype. This rearrangement joins TRBV6-6 to TRBJ2-2; D is undetermined. Per germline, CDR1 MNHNY and CDR2 SVGAGI (reference sequence). The CDR3 is 13 amino acids. Trimming stripped 2 bases from V and 7 bases from J, with 8 bases between. CDR3 DNA sequence: TGTGCCAGCAGTTACCAGGTGGACGGGGAGCTGTTTTTT. Protein sequence: CASSYQVDGELFF.

This clonotype was recorded many times. The V gene is TRBV7-7, the J gene TRBJ2-3; 13 positions match TRBD2. CDR3 length: 18 residues. V lost 5 bases and J lost 5; bases outside the gene matches: 13. The germline V gene has CDR1 SSHAT and CDR2 FNYEAQ (reference sequence). CDR3 nucleotides: TGTGCCAGCAGCCCGGGGACTAGCGGGAATGAAGAGGGAGATACGCAGTATTTT. Translation: CASSPGTSGNEEGDTQYF.

This clonotype has a handful of counts. In DNA form, the CDR3 reads TGCAGCGTATTGACAGGTGCCATTCAGTACTTC. Translated, it gives CSVLTGAIQYF. V is TRBV29-1 and J is TRBJ2-4; weak D call: TRBD1 (6 bases). This CDR3 is 11 amino acids long. Germline CDR1 reads SQVTM; CDR2 reads ANQGSEA. Deletions cut 6 bases from V and 9 bases from J, with 12 bases between.

This clonotype appeared many times. The CDR3 sequence: CASSLEGSGTEAFF. The CDR3 coding sequence is TGTGCCAGCAGCTTAGAGGGTTCCGGCACTGAAGCTTTCTTT. The rearrangement uses TRBV11-3 and TRBJ1-1; D uncertain. The CDR3 is 14 residues long. From germline, CDR1 is SGHNT and CDR2 YENEEA. V lost 0 bases, J lost 4 bases, and 9 bases lay in between.

This clonotype has ten or more counts. The rearrangement uses TRBV4-1 and TRBJ1-5; D not resolved. CDR1 is MGHRA, CDR2 YSYEKL, per germline. This CDR3 is 13 amino acids long. V was trimmed by 1 base and J by 3 bases, leaving 4 bases between them. CDR3 residues: CASSQAHNQPQHF. The CDR3, as DNA: TGCGCCAGCAGCCAAGCGCACAATCAGCCCCAGCATTTT.

The chain joins TRBV29-1 to TRBJ1-2; D uncertain. The length of the CDR3 is 8 residues. Germline loops: CDR1 SQVTM, CDR2 ANQGSEA. V was trimmed by 5 bases and J by 7 bases, leaving 2 bases between them. The chain's CDR3 is CSVSGYTF. For the CDR3, the DNA is TGCAGCGTTAGTGGCTACACCTTC.

This clonotype was picked up many times. The chain combines TRBV7-6 with TRBJ2-3, with D unclear. Germline lookup yields CDR1 SGHVS and CDR2 FNYEAQ. Trimming pared 5 bases from V and 7 bases from J, leaving 10 bases between. CDR3 length: 12 amino acids. The CDR3 DNA is TGTGCCAGCAGCGAACACGGAAATACGCAGTATTTT. It specifies CASSEHGNTQYF. Full variable domain (outside the CDR3, taken from reference TRBV7-6 and TRBJ2-3): GAGVSQSPRYKVTKRGQDVALRCDPISGHVSLYWYRQALGQGPEFLTYFNYEAQQDKSGLPNDRFSAERPEGSISTLTIQRTEQRDSAMYRCASSEHGNTQYFGPGTRLTVL.

As regards this clonotype: Just one base apart from a much larger clone, this may be a read error. This chain joins TRBV7-2 and TRBJ2-2, with 7 bases matching TRBD1. In germline, CDR1 is SGHTA, CDR2 FQGNSA. There are 14 residues in the CDR3. The CDR3 is CASRTGSVAGEPFF. The CDR3 DNA sequence: TGTGCCAGCAGGACAGGGAGCGTGGCCGGGGAGCCGTTTTTT. The full variable domain, in which reference TRBV7-2 and TRBJ2-2 provide the parts outside the CDR3, is GAGVSQSPSNKVTEKGKDVELRCDPISGHTALYWYRQSLGQGLEFLIYFQGNSAPDKSGLPSDRFSAERTGGSVSTLTIQRTQQEDSAVYLCASRTGSVAGEPFFGEGSRLTVL.

In its sample, this clonotype was seen many times. The chain is built from TRBV7-2 and TRBJ2-1, with 10 bases aligning to TRBD1. V shed 6 bases, J shed 8 bases, and the junction held 10 bases outside the gene matches. The CDR3 contains 15 residues. The V gene's germline CDR1 is SGHTA and CDR2 FQGNSA. CDR3 amino acids: CASSSGTGVRHEQFF. The CDR3 coding sequence is TGTGCCAGCAGTTCCGGGACAGGGGTGCGGCATGAGCAGTTCTTC.

This chain connects TRBV7-9 to TRBJ1-2; 7 nucleotides agree with TRBD1. In germline, CDR1 is SEHNR, CDR2 FQNEAQ (reference sequence). This CDR3 has 16 amino acids. Unmatched junction bases numbered 14, after V lost 5 bases and J lost 5 bases. CDR3 sequence: CASSQTGTAIGYGYTF. CDR3 nucleotides: TGTGCCAGCAGCCAAACCGGGACAGCCATAGGTTATGGCTACACCTTC.

The chain carries TRBV20-1 and TRBJ2-3; 9 nucleotides agree with TRBD2. CDR1 is DFQATT, CDR2 SNEGSKA, per germline (reference sequence). This CDR3 is built from 15 residues. V lost 4 bases to trimming and J lost 1 base; unmatched junction nucleotides: 6. The CDR3 DNA is TGCAGTGCTACTAAGCGGGGGGCAGGCACAGATACGCAGTATTTT. Its protein is CSATKRGAGTDTQYF.

V usage is TRBV10-3 and J usage is TRBJ2-1, with D perhaps given as TRBD1 or TRBD2 (6 bases each). The length of the CDR3 is 14 residues. CDR1 and CDR2 from the germline V gene are ENHRY and SYGVKD. V lost 8 bases to trimming and J lost 4 bases, with 15 bases between them. For the CDR3, the DNA is TGTGCCATCGGGGGGACACCCCCTTACAATGAGCAGTTCTTC. It codes for CAIGGTPPYNEQFF.

This chain joins TRBV6-2 or TRBV6-3 and TRBJ2-7; D could derive from TRBD1 or TRBD2 (5 bases each). The CDR3 runs 18 residues. V was pared by 0 bases and J by 2 bases, with 20 bases between. Germline V lookup: CDR1 MNHEY, CDR2 SVGEGT. The CDR3 coding sequence is TGTGCCAGCAGTTACTCCGGGATCCCCTGGGGGAACGCCTACGAGCAGTACTTC. This gives the protein CASSYSGIPWGNAYEQYF.

This clonotype has ten or more counts. V gene TRBV7-2 combines with J gene TRBJ2-7; no clear D. Trimming took 4 bases from V and 2 from J, leaving 6 bases between them. Germline V CDR1 and CDR2: SGHTA, FQGNSA. CDR3 length: 12 amino acids. The CDR3 nucleotides read TGTGCCAGCAGCTCGGAAACCTACGAGCAGTACTTC. This sequence encodes CASSSETYEQYF.

This clonotype was counted at least ten times. The chain uses TRBV6-5 and TRBJ2-6, with 8 bases lining up with TRBD1. CDR3 length: 15 amino acids. The germline V gene has CDR1 MNHEY and CDR2 SVGAGI. V dropped 10 bases and J dropped 0; count of bases not matched to a gene: 5. In DNA form, the CDR3 reads TGTGCCATCGGGACAGGATTCTCTGGGGCCAACGTCCTGACTTTC. Translated: CAIGTGFSGANVLTF.

This clonotype has a handful of counts. The chain employs TRBV24-1 and TRBJ2-7; 9 bases line up with TRBD1. The CDR3 covers 14 residues. Per germline, CDR1 KGHDR and CDR2 SFDVKD. The junction had 4 bases not matched to a gene; V was cut back by 2 bases and J by 6 bases. CDR3 nucleotide sequence: TGTGCCACCAGTGATTGGGACAGGGATCTCGAGCAGTACTTC. This encodes CATSDWDRDLEQYF.

The CDR3 bases are TGTGCCAGCAGCGTAGTAGGGCTCATGAACACTGAAGCTTTCTTT. Its translation is CASSVVGLMNTEAFF. J is TRBJ1-1 and V is TRBV9, with D uncertain. Germline CDR1 reads SGDLS; CDR2 reads YYNGEE. The CDR3 runs 15 residues. Trimming shortened V by 0 bases and J by 0 bases, and 9 bases separated the two germline ends.

The chain has TRBV29-1 and TRBJ2-3; D gene ambiguous. The CDR3 is made up of 13 amino acids. Germline lookup yields CDR1 SQVTM and CDR2 ANQGSEA. V was pared by 4 bases and J by 0 bases, with 8 bases between. CDR3 in DNA: TGCAGCGTTGCTCAGGCTAGCACAGATACGCAGTATTTT. Its translation is CSVAQASTDTQYF.

This clonotype was detected many times. The CDR3 DNA reads TGTGCCAGCAGCCTATACACCCTTAGGCAAGAGACCCAGTACTTC. This gives the protein CASSLYTLRQETQYF. This chain uses TRBV7-2 with TRBJ2-5; no clear D. The germline gives CDR1 SGHTA, CDR2 FQGNSA. V lost 5 bases and J lost 2, with 15 bases in between. CDR3 length: 15 residues.

Ten or more counts support this clonotype. V and J are TRBV20-1 and TRBJ2-5; the D gene could be TRBD1 or TRBD2 (5 bases each). Trimming pared 4 bases from V and 2 bases from J, leaving 14 bases between. Germline V gene data show CDR1 as DFQATT and CDR2 as SNEGSKA (reference sequence). The CDR3 has 14 residues. CDR3 protein: CSATPGTNQETQYF. CDR3 bases: TGCAGTGCTACCCCTGGGACGAATCAAGAGACCCAGTACTTC.

This clonotype came up a few times. This chain connects TRBV27 to TRBJ2-5; 9 nucleotides align to TRBD1. Germline-derived CDR1 and CDR2 are MNHEY and SMNVEV (reference sequence). CDR3 length: 15 residues. V shed 6 bases and J 4 bases; nucleotides not matched to a gene: 9. CDR3 in amino acids: CASRQNTGGRETQYF. The CDR3 DNA reads TGTGCCAGCAGGCAAAACACAGGGGGCAGAGAGACCCAGTACTTC.

This clonotype was recorded many times. V is TRBV7-9 and J is TRBJ2-5, with no clear D. With 5 bases removed from V and 4 bases from J, the gap between germline ends came to 8 bases. Germline V gives CDR1 SEHNR, CDR2 FQNEAQ (reference sequence). CDR3 length: 12 amino acids. The CDR3 DNA reads TGTGCCAGCAGCCCAAAGAGAGAGACCCAGTACTTC. Its protein product is CASSPKRETQYF. The full variable domain, in which reference TRBV7-9 and TRBJ2-5 provide the parts outside the CDR3, is DTGVSQNPRHKITKRGQNVTFRCDPISEHNRLYWYRQTLGQGPEFLTYFQNEAQLEKSRLLSDRFSAERPKGSFSTLEIQRTEQGDSAMYLCASSPKRETQYFGPGTRLLVL.

V gene TRBV12-3 or TRBV12-4 combines with J gene TRBJ2-7; TRBD2 aligns across 8 bases. The junction had 11 bases not matched to a gene; V was cut back by 4 bases and J by 6 bases. The CDR3 is 15 residues long. The CDR3 nucleotides are TGTGCCAGCAGTTCCCCCCCAGCGGGAGTAGCCGAGCAGTACTTC. Amino acid sequence: CASSSPPAGVAEQYF.

At least ten counts were recorded for this clonotype. The V gene is TRBV11-2, the J gene TRBJ1-1; D is unclear. V lost 4 bases and J lost 3, with 18 bases in between. The V gene's germline CDR1 is SGHAT and CDR2 FQNNGV. This CDR3 region has 16 residues. CDR3 DNA sequence: TGTGCCAGCAGCTCCCGAATCCGGGAAGCGGACACTGAAGCTTTCTTT. Encoded protein: CASSSRIREADTEAFF.

The rearrangement links TRBV2 to TRBJ1-6, with a possible D match to TRBD1 (6 bases). The CDR3 is 18 amino acids. Per the germline V gene, CDR1 is SNHLY and CDR2 is FYNNEI. Between the trimmed V and J ends, which lost 6 bases and 0 bases, there was a span of 18 bases. Written as DNA, the CDR3 is TGTGCCAGCAGCGCCCGGGACACTCAGATCTCCTATAATTCACCCCTCCACTTT. Its protein is CASSARDTQISYNSPLHF.

The chain has TRBV6-5 and TRBJ1-5, with D possibly TRBD1 on 5 matching bases. The CDR3 loop spans 13 amino acids. Germline V gene lookup returns CDR1 MNHEY and CDR2 SVGAGI. V lost 5 bases to trimming and J lost 5 bases, with 10 bases between them. The DNA of the CDR3 is TGTGCCAGCAGTCCCAGGGAGGATCAGCCCCAGCATTTT. It codes for CASSPREDQPQHF.

This clonotype was counted a few times. The CDR3 coding sequence is TGTGCCAGCAGCTTATACCCGAAAGTAACCTACGAGCAGTACTTC. Protein: CASSLYPKVTYEQYF. The genes are TRBV7-2 and TRBJ2-7; D gene uncertain. V was shortened by 2 bases and J by 2 bases, with 13 bases between the two germline ends. The CDR3 runs to 15 residues. Germline assignment: CDR1 SGHTA and CDR2 FQGNSA.

This clonotype was seen only a few times. The chain carries TRBV20-1 and TRBJ2-7; D possibly uses TRBD1 or TRBD2 (5 bases each). CDR1 and CDR2 from the germline V gene are DFQATT and SNEGSKA (reference sequence). The CDR3 has 14 amino acids. CDR3 bases: TGCAGCATCACCCCCGGGACGGCTTCCTACGAGCAGTACTTC. It translates to CSITPGTASYEQYF.